This note documents a single TCR beta chain sequence. Source study methods: Estimation of nucleated cell counts relied on the amplification of reference gene primers. This table comes from immunoSEQ multiplex PCR, and its TCRdb copy is limited to in-frame clones, with some not included. From that table come the V and J calls and clone size; the DNA was used to work out D and trimming. This sample has 150,000 or so clones; roughly 80% occur once, and the top ten carry roughly 14%. The data originate from a study of blood T cell repertoires in COVID-19. Study-wide background: The United States, Italy and Spain were the sources of the acute and convalescent COVID-19 samples. PBMCs, B-cell-depleted T cells, or T cells were the source of the cDNA or gDNA that made up the material.

Germline loops: CDR1 MNHNS, CDR2 SASEGT. The ends lost 2 bases at V and 4 bases at J; junction bases unmatched: 13. There are 18 residues in the CDR3. The specimen sequenced was peripheral blood. The rearrangement joins TRBV6-1 to TRBJ2-3, with 9 bases lining up with TRBD2. This TCR derives from a young man with active or convalescent COVID-19. This chain's CDR3 is CASSEFGGRVGRPDTQYF. The DNA of the CDR3 is TGTGCCAGCAGTGAATTTGGCGGGAGGGTAGGTCGGCCAGATACGCAGTATTTT.